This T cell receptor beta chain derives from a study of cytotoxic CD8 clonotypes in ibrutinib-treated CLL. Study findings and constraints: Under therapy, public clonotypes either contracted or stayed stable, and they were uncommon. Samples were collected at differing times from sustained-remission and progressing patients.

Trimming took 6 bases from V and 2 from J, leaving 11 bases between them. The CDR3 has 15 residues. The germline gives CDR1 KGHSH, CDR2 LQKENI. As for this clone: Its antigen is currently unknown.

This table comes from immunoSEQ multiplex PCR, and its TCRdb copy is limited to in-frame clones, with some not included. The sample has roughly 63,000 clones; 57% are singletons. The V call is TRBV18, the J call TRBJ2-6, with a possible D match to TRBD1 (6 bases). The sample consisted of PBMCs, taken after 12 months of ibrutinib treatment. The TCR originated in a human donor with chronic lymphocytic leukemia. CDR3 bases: TGTGCCAGCTCTTCCACAGGGCCTGGGGCCAACGTCCTGACTTTC. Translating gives CASSSTGPGANVLTF.